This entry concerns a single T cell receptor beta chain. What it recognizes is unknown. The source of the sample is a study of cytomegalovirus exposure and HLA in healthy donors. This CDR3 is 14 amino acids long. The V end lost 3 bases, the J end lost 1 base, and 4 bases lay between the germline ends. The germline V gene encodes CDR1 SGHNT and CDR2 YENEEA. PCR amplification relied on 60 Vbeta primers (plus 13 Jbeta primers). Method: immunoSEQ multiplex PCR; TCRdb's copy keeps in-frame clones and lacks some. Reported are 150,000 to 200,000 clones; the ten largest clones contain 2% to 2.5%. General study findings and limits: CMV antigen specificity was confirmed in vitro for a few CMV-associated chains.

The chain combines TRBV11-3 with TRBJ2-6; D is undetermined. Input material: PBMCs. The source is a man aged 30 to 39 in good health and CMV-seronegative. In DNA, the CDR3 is TGTGCCAGCAGCTTCAATTCTGGGGCCAACGTCCTGACTTTC. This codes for CASSFNSGANVLTF.